This TCR beta chain was captured by sequencing in a study of Graves' ophthalmopathy and Graves' hyperthyroidism. As for the study in general: Pretreatment peripheral blood was obtained at initial diagnosis. Study observations and caveats: Blood also carried most expanded thyroid clonotypes exceeding 0.001 frequency. The model flagged ophthalmopathy progression at 55% to 71% sensitivity and 72% to 85% specificity.

The sequenced template was RNA, covering the TCR beta CDR3 region. HTBI primers primed a first-round RT-PCR, and a second-round multiplex PCR followed. TCRdb redid the calling of the multiplex PCR reads with MiXCR, one entry per CDR3 protein. The sample lists some 350,000 distinct CDR3 sequences, approximately 17% occurring once. A volume of approximately 10 ml of fresh peripheral blood supplied the PBMCs. This clonotype came up many times. Antigen: not known. This sequence originates from an adult woman with stable Graves' hyperthyroidism. Input material: peripheral blood.

CDR3 region: CASGLMNTEAFF. For the CDR3, the DNA is TGTGCCAGCGGATTGATGAACACTGAAGCTTTCTTT. The chain uses TRBV5-6 and TRBJ1-1; no reliable D call. V dropped 7 bases and J dropped 0 bases, with 7 bases sitting between them. The CDR3 runs 12 residues. The germline V gene encodes CDR1 SGHDT and CDR2 YYEEEE.